A single TCR beta chain is shown here with its context. V gave up 5 bases and J gave up 3 bases, with 8 bases separating them. The CDR3 runs 11 residues. Per the germline V gene, CDR1 is DFQATT and CDR2 is SNEGSKA (reference sequence). Repertoires were generated with immunoSEQ multiplex PCR, while TCRdb's copy carries only in-frame clones and drops some. In the table there are around 610,000 clones, about 96% of which are singletons. It was CD45RO-negative cells, positively selected for CCR7, that made up naive CD8 cells, with terminally differentiated effector memory CD45RA+ cells excluded. These data belong to a study of shared clonotypes between healthy human individuals.

The chain combines TRBV20-1 with TRBJ2-7; D is undetermined. The receptor was isolated from a young woman in good health. The sequenced sample was naive CD8+ T cells sorted from blood. CDR3 DNA sequence: TGCAGTGCTTTCGAGGACTACGAGCAGTACTTC. Amino acid sequence: CSAFEDYEQYF.